The subject of this entry is one T cell receptor (beta chain). Its specificity is unknown. The junction departs from the called germline gene at one end, perhaps through a read error. The sample comes from a study of T cells after yellow fever vaccination. Background on the study: Each low-cell-number fraction was prepared by means of SMART-Seq v4 Ultra Low Input. Broader study findings: From the bulk population, abundant clonotypes could contaminate and appear within FACS-sorted repertoires. Detected again after the booster were most primary-vaccination clones, at nearly 97% CD4 and 70% to 90% CD8.

This CDR3 is built from 16 residues. From germline, CDR1 is MNHEY and CDR2 SVGAGI. Making TCR cDNA involved 5'RACE template switching, which added UMIs and a universal primer site. TCRdb re-called the 5' RACE reads through MiXCR, storing one row per CDR3 protein. Of a few hundred thousand distinct CDR3 sequences in the sample, less than 9% are singletons; the top ten hold about 0.85%. V gene TRBV6-5 combines with J gene TRBJ2-1, with a weak D call TRBD2 (6 bases). The source is a man in his thirties or forties who received the YFV17D yellow fever vaccine. The source was CD4+ T cells sorted from PBMCs, collected 15 days after the yellow fever booster vaccination. DNA for the CDR3: TGTGCCAGCAGTTACTCCGGGAGTAGCTCCTGCAATGAGCAGTTCTTC. This encodes CASSYSGSSSCNEQFF.